A single sample is the source of the 14 T cell receptor beta chains below, sequenced in a study of response to subunit inactivated influenza vaccine. TCRdb reprocessed the RT-PCR reads with MiXCR, giving one entry per CDR3 protein. The sample has 450,000 to 550,000 distinct CDR3 sequences; about 25% are singletons. The sequences come from CD4+ T cells sorted from PBMCs, collected more than 4 days after vaccination. The origin of the receptors is a man aged 50 or older who received an inactivated influenza vaccine.

The sample holds a few counts of this clonotype. V gene TRBV4-2 combines with J gene TRBJ2-1; D gene uncertain. V lost 1 base and J 7 bases, leaving 11 bases between the germline ends. Germline CDR1 and CDR2: LGHNA and YNFKEQ. This CDR3 has 14 residues. This chain's CDR3 is CASSQGPAGNEQFF. Here the CDR3 DNA reads TGTGCCAGCAGCCAAGGGCCAGCTGGAAATGAGCAGTTCTTC.

This clonotype was seen at least ten times. One end of the junction varies from germline; a read error may be responsible. The chain recombines TRBV5-1 with TRBJ2-5, with a weak D call TRBD2 (5 bases). The CDR3 has 10 residues. Per the germline V gene, CDR1 is SGHRS and CDR2 is YFSETQ. CDR3 coding DNA: TGTGCCAGCAGCGGAGAGACCCAGTACTTC. Translation: CASSGETQYF.

This clonotype was counted only a few times. The chain employs TRBV5-1 and TRBJ1-1; D unresolved. Germline V lookup: CDR1 SGHRS, CDR2 YFSETQ. Trimming took 4 bases from V and 3 from J, leaving 13 bases between them. The CDR3 sequence is 14 residues long. The CDR3: CASSPLGGDTEAFF. Here the CDR3 DNA reads TGCGCCAGCAGCCCGCTGGGTGGGGACACTGAAGCTTTCTTT.

Comment on this clonotype: One junction end does not reproduce the germline sequence, and a read error may be involved. The chain joins TRBV28 to TRBJ1-5, with D perhaps matching TRBD1 (6 bases). The CDR3 runs to 14 residues. The germline CDR1 and CDR2 sequences are MDHEN and SYDVKM. In DNA, the CDR3 is TGTGCCAGCAGTTTGTCGACAGGCAATCGGCCCCAGCATTTT. It specifies CASSLSTGNRPQHF.

The chain links TRBV10-3 to TRBJ2-5; D unresolved. CDR3 size: 17 residues. Germline lookup yields CDR1 ENHRY and CDR2 SYGVKD. The V gene lost 0 bases and the J gene lost 5 bases, with 19 bases spanning the gap. The CDR3 DNA follows: TGTGCCATCAGTGAGTCGATTTCCCCTAACTCCCCGGAGACCCAGTACTTC. It specifies CAISESISPNSPETQYF.

The rearrangement links TRBV20-1 to TRBJ1-5, with 7 positions matching TRBD1. Germline V CDR1 and CDR2: DFQATT, SNEGSKA (reference sequence). After removal of 5 bases from V and 7 bases from J, the junction contained 8 bases not matched to a gene. This CDR3 has 13 amino acids. This CDR3 is CSAPGQPDQPQHF. The DNA for the CDR3 is TGCAGTGCTCCGGGACAGCCGGACCAGCCCCAGCATTTT.

This chain uses TRBV3-1 with TRBJ2-6; D uncertain. The CDR3 extends over 17 amino acids. V lost 7 bases and J lost 0, with 16 bases in between. CDR1 is LGHDT and CDR2 is YNNKEL in the germline V gene (reference sequence). CDR3 loop: CASTRSPGLSGANVLTF. The CDR3 nucleotides read TGTGCCAGCACCCGAAGTCCCGGCCTCTCTGGGGCCAACGTCCTGACTTTC.

There are a few counts of this clonotype. V gene TRBV20-1 combines with J gene TRBJ1-4; D is unclear. Looked up from germline, CDR1 is DFQATT and CDR2 is SNEGSKA (reference sequence). The CDR3 is 12 amino acids. V was cut by 8 bases and J by 4 bases, with 11 bases left in between. CDR3 amino acids: CSSRLGNEKLFF. The DNA for the CDR3 is TGCAGTTCGAGACTGGGTAATGAAAAACTGTTTTTT.

This clonotype was found a few times. The chain carries TRBV12-3 or TRBV12-4 and TRBJ2-3; 7 bases match TRBD2. V lost 2 bases, J lost 1 base, and 6 bases stayed unmatched. There are 16 residues in the CDR3. The CDR3 nucleotides read TGTGCCAGCAGTTTAATCGGGGGGAGTGGCACAGATACGCAGTATTTT. It yields the protein CASSLIGGSGTDTQYF.

This clonotype has more than one count but fewer than ten. The chain couples TRBV6-2 or TRBV6-3 to TRBJ2-7; D gene uncertain. Germline CDR1 is MNHEY and CDR2 is SVGEGT. The CDR3 extends over 15 amino acids. V lost 4 bases and J lost 0, with 13 bases in between. The CDR3 nucleotides are TGTGCCAGCAGTTCTCTCAGGCGGAGCTCCTACGAGCAGTACTTC. Translation gives CASSSLRRSSYEQYF.

This clonotype came up a few times. J is TRBJ2-3 and V is TRBV7-2, with 11 bases identical to TRBD2. V lost 5 bases and J lost 4; bases outside the gene matches: 8. CDR3 length: 16 residues. CDR1 and CDR2 (germline): SGHTA, FQGNSA. CDR3 loop: CASSRGNSGGADTQYF. CDR3 sequence (DNA): TGTGCCAGCAGCCGTGGGAATAGCGGGGGGGCAGATACGCAGTATTTT. Full variable domain (rest looked up from reference TRBV7-2 and TRBJ2-3): GAGVSQSPSNKVTEKGKDVELRCDPISGHTALYWYRQSLGQGLEFLIYFQGNSAPDKSGLPSDRFSAERTGGSVSTLTIQRTQQEDSAVYLCASSRGNSGGADTQYFGPGTRLTVL.

V is TRBV28 and J is TRBJ1-5, with D maybe TRBD1 (6 bases). Germline CDR1 is MDHEN and CDR2 is SYDVKM. Trimming removed 4 bases at V and 2 bases at J, with 21 bases between. The CDR3 contains 18 residues. CDR3 amino acids: CASSSPRDTLGGNQPQHF. CDR3 in DNA: TGTGCCAGCAGTTCCCCCCGGGACACTCTAGGGGGCAATCAGCCCCAGCATTTT.

The V and J genes are TRBV5-6 and TRBJ1-2, with 8 bases aligning to TRBD1. CDR3 length: 17 residues. Trimming took 2 bases from V and 4 from J; bases not matched to a gene: 13. Germline V gene lookup returns CDR1 SGHDT and CDR2 YYEEEE. The CDR3 spells CASSFDRGLLHRYGYTF. As DNA, the CDR3 is TGTGCCAGCAGCTTCGACAGGGGACTTTTGCACCGCTATGGCTACACCTTC.

The rearrangement uses TRBV6-1 and TRBJ2-3; D is unclear. The CDR3 has 14 amino acids. CDR1 MNHNS and CDR2 SASEGT come from the germline V gene. With 6 bases removed from V and 1 base from J, the gap between germline ends came to 11 bases. The CDR3 DNA sequence: TGTGCCAGCAGCCCCAGCCGTGGCACAGATACGCAGTATTTT. Encoded protein: CASSPSRGTDTQYF.